These 17 T cell receptor beta chains share one sample of origin, sequenced in a study of cytomegalovirus exposure and HLA in healthy donors. Researchers ran the PCR with 60 Vbeta and 13 Jbeta primers. Assay: immunoSEQ multiplex PCR; the TCRdb copy retains only in-frame clones and omits some. This sample's clone table lists more than 95,000 clones. Source material: PBMCs. Receptor source: a man aged 35 to 55 in good health and CMV-seronegative.

The chain recombines TRBV13 with TRBJ1-1, with D possibly matching TRBD1 (6 bases). There are 16 residues in the CDR3. Between the trimmed V and J ends, which lost 5 bases and 0 bases, there was a span of 16 bases. The germline CDR1 and CDR2 sequences are PRHDT and FYEKMQ (reference sequence). The CDR3 region has the DNA TGTGCCAGCAGCGTCGGGGGGCGTAGGATGAACACTGAAGCTTTCTTT. This translates into CASSVGGRRMNTEAFF.

The V and J genes are TRBV5-6 and TRBJ2-1; 10 nucleotides match TRBD2. Germline trimming cut 5 bases from V and 6 bases from J; bases unmatched to any gene: 8. Germline-derived CDR1 and CDR2 are SGHDT and YYEEEE. The CDR3 extends over 15 amino acids. CDR3 loop: CASSHLAGVTNEQFF. The CDR3 DNA sequence: TGTGCCAGCAGTCATCTAGCGGGAGTAACCAATGAGCAGTTCTTC.

CDR3 amino acids: CASSPSGASDTQYF. CDR3 nucleotides: TGTGCCAGCAGCCCGTCAGGGGCTTCAGATACGCAGTATTTT. V is TRBV7-2 and J is TRBJ2-3; the D gene is possibly TRBD1 (6 bases). The CDR3 totals 14 residues. Trimming removed 5 bases at V and 4 bases at J, with 13 bases between. Germline-derived CDR1 and CDR2 are SGHTA and FQGNSA.

This chain joins TRBV30 and TRBJ1-3; no firm D call. The CDR3 loop spans 16 amino acids. From germline, CDR1 is GTSNPN and CDR2 SVGIG (reference sequence). V was shortened by 1 base and J by 0 bases, with 13 bases between the two germline ends. The CDR3 DNA reads TGTGCCTGGAGTGCAGGAGGAGAAAGCTCTGGAAACACCATATATTTT. Amino acid sequence: CAWSAGGESSGNTIYF.

The gene calls are TRBV7-8 and TRBJ2-2; 7 nucleotides line up with TRBD2. Germline CDR1 SGHVS, CDR2 FQNEAQ. Losses at the gene ends were 5 bases for V and 1 base for J; bases not matched to a gene: 4. This CDR3 is built from 15 residues. This CDR3 reads CASSLQRGNTGELFF. The CDR3 coding sequence is TGTGCCAGCAGCCTTCAGCGGGGGAACACCGGGGAGCTGTTTTTT.

The genes are TRBV11-2 and TRBJ2-7; tentative D call: TRBD2 (6 bases). CDR1 is SGHAT and CDR2 is FQNNGV in the germline V gene. The CDR3 sequence is 17 residues long. V was cut by 0 bases and J by 0 bases, with 15 bases left in between. Here the CDR3 DNA reads TGTGCCAGCAGCTTAGATCAGCTGGCGGGAAGCTCCTACGAGCAGTACTTC. Its translation is CASSLDQLAGSSYEQYF.

V is TRBV5-8 and J is TRBJ1-5, with 8 positions matching TRBD1. The CDR3 sequence is 17 residues long. V dropped 3 bases and J dropped 2; count of bases not matched to a gene: 10. Germline loops: CDR1 SGHTS, CDR2 YDEGEE. The CDR3 nucleotides are TGTGCCAGCAGCTGGACGACAGGGGCCCTGGGCAATCAGCCCCAGCATTTT. Translating gives CASSWTTGALGNQPQHF.

The chain has TRBV5-1 and TRBJ2-2; D is unclear. Trimming left V 1 base short and J 6 bases short, with 4 bases between. This CDR3 has 12 residues. Germline CDR1 and CDR2: SGHRS and YFSETQ. Here the CDR3 DNA reads TGCGCCAGCAGCTTGTCCGCCGGGGAGCTGTTTTTT. This codes for CASSLSAGELFF.

In the case of this clone: This sample also contains other DNA sequences that code for the same CDR3. The chain carries TRBV7-9 and TRBJ2-1; D not certain. CDR1 SEHNR and CDR2 FQNEAQ come from the germline V gene (reference sequence). The germline V and J ends were trimmed by 1 base and 4 bases, with 8 bases remaining between them. This CDR3 region has 14 residues. CDR3 amino acids: CASSLGAGYNEQFF. CDR3 sequence (DNA): TGTGCCAGCAGCTTAGGTGCCGGGTACAATGAGCAGTTCTTC.

The rearrangement uses TRBV5-1 and TRBJ2-7; D not resolved. This CDR3 contains 15 residues. CDR1 and CDR2 from the germline V gene are SGHRS and YFSETQ. The V end was cut by 2 bases, the J end by 0 bases, with 12 bases between. CDR3 residues: CASSFTPASSYEQYF. In DNA, the CDR3 is TGCGCCAGCAGCTTCACCCCTGCTAGCTCCTACGAGCAGTACTTC.

The genes are TRBV5-7 and TRBJ2-2; 10 bases map to TRBD2. TRBV5-7 is labeled an ORF, and its function is uncertain. The CDR3 extends over 15 amino acids. V dropped 4 bases and J dropped 7; count of bases not matched to a gene: 7. The CDR3 bases are TGTGCCAGCAGCCCCCAGCGGGGGGGTGACGGGGAGCTGTTTTTT. Translating it yields CASSPQRGGDGELFF.

The chain is built from TRBV2 and TRBJ1-5; the D is unclear. The CDR3 is 16 amino acids. The germline CDR1 and CDR2 sequences are SNHLY and FYNNEI. The V end lost 1 base, the J end lost 1 base, and 11 bases lay between the germline ends. CDR3 nucleotide sequence: TGTGCCAGCAGTGAAGGGGAGGGTTCGAGCAATCAGCCCCAGCATTTT. Amino acids: CASSEGEGSSNQPQHF.

The chain joins TRBV30 to TRBJ1-1; D not resolved. The CDR3 consists of 16 residues. The V and J ends lost 0 bases and 4 bases respectively, with 18 bases between them. Germline CDR1 and CDR2: GTSNPN and SVGIG (reference sequence). The CDR3 bases are TGTGCCTGGAGTGTGTTGCGGGCCCTAAGTCGCACTGAAGCTTTCTTT. It is translated as CAWSVLRALSRTEAFF. Full variable domain (rest looked up from reference TRBV30 and TRBJ1-1): SQTIHQWPATLVQPVGSPLSLECTVEGTSNPNLYWYRQAAGRGLQLLFYSVGIGQISSEVPQNLSASRPQDRQFILSSKKLLLSDSGFYLCAWSVLRALSRTEAFFGQGTRLTVV.

This chain links TRBV5-4 with TRBJ2-7; perhaps TRBD2 as D (5 bases). The V gene's germline CDR1 is SGHNT and CDR2 YYREEE (reference sequence). This CDR3 spans 15 amino acids. Trimming removed 7 bases at V and 5 bases at J, with 22 bases between. DNA of the CDR3: TGTGCCAGCTCCCCAACAGCTTCGCCTAGCAACGAGCAGTACTTC. This encodes CASSPTASPSNEQYF.

The gene calls are TRBV19 and TRBJ1-5, with a possible D match to TRBD1 (5 bases). Trimming pared 2 bases from V and 2 bases from J, leaving 10 bases between. Germline-derived CDR1 and CDR2 are LNHDA and SQIVND (reference sequence). The CDR3 totals 15 residues. The CDR3 loop reads CASSIRGEGNQPQHF. CDR3 sequence (DNA): TGTGCCAGTAGTATAAGGGGCGAAGGCAATCAGCCCCAGCATTTT.

The chain is built from TRBV5-1 and TRBJ2-3, with 7 bases lining up with TRBD2. Germline V gene sequence: CDR1 SGHRS, CDR2 YFSETQ. V lost 6 bases to trimming and J lost 1 base; unmatched junction nucleotides: 5. The CDR3 has 14 amino acids. CDR3: CASTPLAGTDTQYF. For the CDR3, the DNA is TGCGCCAGCACTCCCCTAGCGGGCACAGATACGCAGTATTTT.

The rearrangement links TRBV5-1 to TRBJ1-4; 9 bases are a match to TRBD1. This CDR3 has 15 residues. Unmatched junction bases numbered 9, after V lost 4 bases and J lost 8 bases. The V gene's germline CDR1 is SGHRS and CDR2 YFSETQ. In DNA form, the CDR3 reads TGCGCCAGCAGCGACGGACAGGGGAGTTCGGAAAAACTGTTTTTT. Translating gives CASSDGQGSSEKLFF.